This T cell receptor (beta chain) was observed in a study of T-cell reconstitution after alpha-beta-depleted transplantation in children. The study's findings and limits: Diversity and T-cell counts at one year after transplant derived mostly from new T cells.

TCRbeta library preparation incorporated unique molecular identifiers. TCRdb reanalysed the PCR reads using MiXCR and keeps one entry per CDR3 protein. The sample comprises fewer than 550,000 distinct CDR3 sequences, over 9.5% of which are singletons, and 14% rests with the top ten. Trimming took off 2 bases at V and 3 bases at J, with 8 bases between the two ends. The CDR3 runs 13 residues. Germline loops: CDR1 SEHNR, CDR2 FQNEAQ (reference sequence). This clonotype has ten or more counts. As yet, its antigen is unknown. This material consisted of PBMCs, mostly from graft donor cells, taken 180 days after TCRalphabeta/CD19-depleted stem cell transplant. The J gene is TRBJ2-7, the V gene TRBV7-9; possible D gene TRBD1, 6 bases. The source of this sequence is a female patient between 2 and 15 years old who had a stem cell transplant for aplastic anemia, so the T cells may come from the graft donor. The CDR3 loop is CASSLRRGYEQYF. The CDR3, as DNA: TGTGCCAGCAGCTTACGCAGGGGCTACGAGCAGTACTTC.